The clone carrying this T cell receptor (beta chain) was counted a few times. What it binds is unknown. This may arise from a read error, as a much more abundant clone is one base away. V lost 0 bases, J lost 6 bases, and 12 bases lay in between. The CDR3 is 15 residues long. The germline gives CDR1 MGHRA, CDR2 YSYEKL. TCRdb fed the 5' RACE reads into MiXCR, producing one record per CDR3 protein. The sample includes 55,000 to 70,000 distinct CDR3 sequences, 3.9% seen only once; the top ten take 1.3%. Stored at -80 C, 2 million PBMCs were the source of the unsorted libraries. These data are taken from a study of neurological immune-mediated disorders. Notes on the study in general: The greatest TCR clonal expansion occurred in HTLV-1-associated myelopathy and the least in multiple sclerosis, which fell below healthy controls. The authors found no clinical or MRI feature associated with the multiple sclerosis repertoire cluster.

V is TRBV4-1 and J is TRBJ1-5; D remains ambiguous. The clonotype was recovered from a man in his thirties or forties with multiple sclerosis. Specimen: PBMCs. CDR3 protein: CASSQDRDGSQPQHF. The CDR3 DNA sequence: TGCGCCAGCAGCCAAGACAGAGATGGTAGTCAGCCCCAGCATTTT.